This T cell receptor beta chain was identified in a study of regulatory T cells in long-lasting Graves disease. Study results and limitations: Persistent disease samples used TRBV28, TRBJ1-2 and TRBJ2-5 preferentially.

In regard to this clonotype: Its antigen remains unidentified.

J gave up 7 bases and V 2 bases, and 1 base lay outside the gene matches. From germline, CDR1 is LNHDA and CDR2 SQIVND (reference sequence). This CDR3 contains 13 residues. TCR beta libraries were built with iRepertoire HTBI primers and Arm-PCR of CDR3 regions. MiXCR, run by TCRdb on the multiplex PCR reads, gives a single entry per CDR3 protein. Among 390,000 or so distinct CDR3 sequences, approximately 25% were seen once, and the ten largest hold 25% to 35%. Time point reported: persistent/refractory GD, antithyroid drugs over 5 years with positive TRAb. Isolated PBMC RNA provided the starting material for the TCR library.

The source material was peripheral blood mononuclear cells (PBMCs), sampled when the disease was refractory, from a patient treated with antithyroid drugs. This TCR derives from a woman between 35 and 50 years old with Graves disease. The chain carries TRBV19 and TRBJ2-1, with TRBD1 matching 8 bases. The CDR3 nucleotides read TGTGCCAGTAGTATACAGGGGGCAAATGAGCAGTTCTTC. Protein sequence: CASSIQGANEQFF.